The clone carrying this T cell receptor (beta chain) was counted ten times or more. Its antigen is undetermined. This sample stems from a study of T cells in Graves' hyperthyroidism and ophthalmopathy. The CDR3 runs 15 residues. V lost 0 bases and J lost 1, with 10 bases in between. Germline assignment: CDR1 LGHDT and CDR2 YNNKEL (reference sequence). The study left out patients who had uncontrolled infection, other autoimmune disease, pregnancy or lactation. Researchers took RNA transcripts and amplified the TCR beta CDR3 regions from them. The study used the HTBI primer set for a first-round RT-PCR of the TCR CDR3. TCRdb reanalysed the multiplex PCR reads using MiXCR and keeps one entry per CDR3 protein. There are around 530,000 distinct CDR3 sequences in the sample; 17% occur only once, and under 20% lies in the top ten. General study results and limits: Separating ophthalmopathy from stable hyperthyroidism was achieved by a 13 V-J model. Prediction of ophthalmopathy progression came a median roughly 6.4 months pre-onset.

The sequenced material came from blood. This chain joins TRBV3-1 and TRBJ2-7, with TRBD2 as a possible D gene (6 bases). The TCR was taken from a woman younger than 30 with Graves' ophthalmopathy. For the CDR3, the DNA is TGTGCCAGCAGCCAAGATGGGACTCTTTCCTACGAGCAGTACTTC. As protein: CASSQDGTLSYEQYF.